Below are 29 T cell receptor beta chains sequenced from a single sample in a study of blood T cell repertoires in COVID-19. TCRdb's table, derived via immunoSEQ multiplex PCR, lists solely in-frame clones and lacks some. The sample has just over 300,000 clones; about 91% are singletons. The sample comprised PBMCs or T cells enriched from blood (not recorded which). The source is a woman between 35 and 50 years old who had recovered from COVID-19.

The rearrangement joins TRBV6-5 to TRBJ1-5, with 8 bases that match TRBD1. This CDR3 region has 15 residues. The trim removed 0 bases at V and 3 bases at J, leaving 1 base unmatched. Germline values: CDR1 MNHEY, CDR2 SVGAGI. The CDR3 reads CASSYSTGDNQPQHF. The CDR3 nucleotides read TGTGCCAGCAGTTACTCGACAGGGGACAATCAGCCCCAGCATTTT.

This clone was observed once. This chain uses TRBV5-1 with TRBJ2-7, with 7 nucleotides matching TRBD1. Germline V gives CDR1 SGHRS, CDR2 YFSETQ. The V segment lost 7 bases and the J segment 0 bases; nucleotides outside the gene matches: 7. The CDR3 runs to 14 residues. CDR3 in amino acids: CASAPTGSSYEQYF. The CDR3 region has the DNA TGCGCCAGCGCCCCGACAGGGAGCTCCTACGAGCAGTACTTC.

This chain joins TRBV27 and TRBJ1-4; possibly TRBD1 for D (6 bases). Germline CDR1 is MNHEY and CDR2 is SMNVEV (reference sequence). The V end was cut by 3 bases, the J end by 10 bases, with 9 bases between. The CDR3 spans 12 residues. This CDR3 reads CASSFFRGKLFF. The CDR3 nucleotides read TGTGCCAGCAGTTTCTTCAGGGGAAAACTGTTTTTT.

The V and J genes are TRBV28 and TRBJ1-2, with D hard to call. The CDR3 covers 13 residues. CDR1 and CDR2 from the germline V gene are MDHEN and SYDVKM. Trimming removed 7 bases from V and 7 bases from J, with 16 bases in between. The CDR3 region is CASTSGSLSGYTF. The CDR3 nucleotides are TGTGCCAGCACCAGCGGATCCCTATCTGGCTACACCTTC.

This clone was seen only a few times. J is TRBJ1-4 and V is TRBV4-1, with TRBD1 identical over 9 bases. This CDR3 has 16 residues. Germline V gene lookup returns CDR1 MGHRA and CDR2 YSYEKL. With 0 bases clipped from V and 8 bases from J, the junction kept 7 bases outside the gene matches. CDR3 loop: CASSQDTGTGREKLFF. CDR3 nucleotide sequence: TGCGCCAGCAGCCAAGACACCGGGACAGGGAGGGAAAAACTGTTTTTT.

V gene TRBV2 combines with J gene TRBJ1-6; possible D gene TRBD1, 6 bases. Germline V gives CDR1 SNHLY, CDR2 FYNNEI. The CDR3 extends over 17 amino acids. The ends were cut back, 4 bases at V and 6 bases at J, with 19 bases in the middle. CDR3 nucleotide sequence: TGTGCCAGCAGTGTTTCCTCGACTCAAGGGGGTAATTCACCCCTCCACTTT. Its protein is CASSVSSTQGGNSPLHF.

The chain employs TRBV5-1 and TRBJ2-7; 7 positions agree with TRBD1. From germline, CDR1 is SGHRS and CDR2 YFSETQ. This CDR3 region has 14 residues. With 4 bases clipped from V and 2 bases from J, the junction kept 6 bases outside the gene matches. In DNA form, the CDR3 reads TGCGCCAGCAGCCCAGGGGGTAGCGCCTACGAGCAGTACTTC. Its protein is CASSPGGSAYEQYF.

The chain employs TRBV7-9 and TRBJ2-5; possibly TRBD2 for D (5 bases). Germline V lookup: CDR1 SEHNR, CDR2 FQNEAQ (reference sequence). This CDR3 comprises 14 residues. V lost 5 bases and J 2 bases, leaving 12 bases between the germline ends. The chain's CDR3 is CASSPWTDQETQYF. CDR3 coding DNA: TGTGCCAGCAGCCCCTGGACTGATCAAGAGACCCAGTACTTC.

The CDR3 bases are TGTGCCAGCAGTTTATCGGGACAGATACTCGCGCCCTACAATGAGCAGTTCTTC. This gives the protein CASSLSGQILAPYNEQFF. This chain links TRBV27 with TRBJ2-1, with 7 positions matching TRBD1. CDR3 size: 18 residues. Germline CDR1 reads MNHEY; CDR2 reads SMNVEV (reference sequence). V was clipped by 0 bases and J by 2 bases; unmatched bases: 10.

This chain joins TRBV27 and TRBJ1-5; TRBD1 aligns across 9 bases. Trimming removed 6 bases from V and 0 bases from J; junction bases left unmatched: 3. This CDR3 comprises 15 residues. CDR1 is MNHEY and CDR2 is SMNVEV in the germline V gene (reference sequence). CDR3 DNA: TGTGCCAGCAGAGGACAGGGGTATAGCAATCAGCCCCAGCATTTT. Amino acids: CASRGQGYSNQPQHF.

V gene TRBV5-6 combines with J gene TRBJ1-2; TRBD1 matches 7 bases. The germline gives CDR1 SGHDT, CDR2 YYEEEE. The V segment lost 4 bases and the J segment 5 bases; nucleotides outside the gene matches: 14. CDR3 length: 16 amino acids. The CDR3 region has the DNA TGTGCCAGCAGCCCATACCGGTCGGCAGGGGGGTATGGCTACACCTTC. It codes for CASSPYRSAGGYGYTF.

J is TRBJ2-3 and V is TRBV9; the D is unclear. The germline V gene encodes CDR1 SGDLS and CDR2 YYNGEE. CDR3 length: 14 residues. Deletions cut 4 bases from V and 1 base from J, with 10 bases between. The CDR3 here is CASSPRLRTDTQYF. The CDR3 region has the DNA TGTGCCAGCAGCCCTCGACTGCGCACAGATACGCAGTATTTT.

This chain links TRBV7-3 with TRBJ2-1, with D possibly TRBD1 on 5 matching bases. CDR3 length equals 15 residues. Germline V lookup: CDR1 SGHTA, CDR2 FQGTGA. Trimming removed 4 bases from V and 6 bases from J, with 16 bases in between. CDR3 nucleotide sequence: TGTGCCAGCAGCTCAAGGGCAGGGTCCGGCAATGAGCAGTTCTTC. Encoded protein: CASSSRAGSGNEQFF. Variable domain in full (rest from reference TRBV7-3 and TRBJ2-1): GAGVSQTPSNKVTEKGKYVELRCDPISGHTALYWYRQSLGQGPEFLIYFQGTGAADDSGLPNDRFFAVRPEGSVSTLKIQRTERGDSAVYLCASSSRAGSGNEQFFGPGTRLTVL.

This clone has more than one count but fewer than ten. The V gene is TRBV11-2, the J gene TRBJ2-3, with 9 positions matching TRBD2. CDR1 and CDR2 (germline): SGHAT, FQNNGV. With V trimmed by 1 base and J by 2 bases, 4 bases remained unmatched. This CDR3 has 16 residues. In nucleotides, the CDR3 is TGTGCCAGCAGCTTAGGACTAGCGGACTACACAGATACGCAGTATTTT. Encoded protein: CASSLGLADYTDTQYF.

The chain combines TRBV14 with TRBJ2-1; D possibly corresponds to TRBD1 (5 bases). V gave up 7 bases and J gave up 4 bases, with 14 bases separating them. This CDR3 has 14 residues. Germline V gene data show CDR1 as SGHDN and CDR2 as FVKESK. In nucleotides, the CDR3 is TGTGCCAGCAAAATGGATCAGGGTTACAATGAGCAGTTCTTC. This gives the protein CASKMDQGYNEQFF.

The chain joins TRBV10-3 to TRBJ2-3; TRBD1 agrees at 8 bases. The CDR3 consists of 15 residues. Germline CDR1 and CDR2: ENHRY and SYGVKD. Unmatched junction bases numbered 9, after V lost 6 bases and J lost 4 bases. CDR3 DNA sequence: TGTGCCATCAGGGGGTCGGCAGGGGGCCCAGATACGCAGTATTTT. Amino acid sequence: CAIRGSAGGPDTQYF.

The chain is built from TRBV12-3 or TRBV12-4 and TRBJ2-1; D gene uncertain. V was cut by 5 bases and J by 4 bases, with 6 bases left in between. The CDR3 totals 12 residues. DNA for the CDR3: TGTGCCAGCAGTCTAGTATACAATGAGCAGTTCTTC. Translation: CASSLVYNEQFF.

This chain links TRBV3-1 (or the pseudogene TRBV3-2) with TRBJ1-2; D unclear. Per germline, CDR1 LGHDT and CDR2 YNNKEL (reference sequence). There are 13 residues in the CDR3. Deletions cut 6 bases from V and 8 bases from J, with 16 bases between. The CDR3 here is CASSLGPPAGYTF. CDR3 in DNA: TGTGCCAGCAGTCTAGGTCCGCCGGCGGGCTACACCTTC.

The chain employs TRBV3-1 (or the pseudogene TRBV3-2) and TRBJ1-2, with a possible D match to TRBD1 (6 bases). The germline V and J ends were trimmed by 1 base and 13 bases, with 13 bases remaining between them. The CDR3 covers 12 residues. Germline CDR1 reads LGHDT; CDR2 reads YNNKEL (reference sequence). The CDR3 is CASSQVGTLLTF. The CDR3 DNA is TGTGCCAGCAGCCAAGTAGGGACACTCCTCACCTTC.

The chain carries TRBV7-2 and TRBJ2-7; 9 nucleotides align to TRBD1. Germline V gene data show CDR1 as SGHTA and CDR2 as FQGNSA. The CDR3 totals 17 residues. The ends lost 3 bases at V and 3 bases at J; junction bases unmatched: 12. The CDR3: CASSFRGQGVGNYEQYF. CDR3 coding DNA: TGTGCCAGCAGCTTTAGGGGACAGGGAGTAGGTAACTACGAGCAGTACTTC.

The chain has TRBV28 and TRBJ1-2; D uncertain. CDR1 and CDR2 from the germline V gene are MDHEN and SYDVKM. Trimming removed 2 bases at V and 2 bases at J, with 6 bases between. The CDR3 contains 13 residues. The CDR3 protein is CASSLVRNYGYTF. The CDR3, as DNA: TGTGCCAGCAGTTTAGTCAGAAACTATGGCTACACCTTC.

V is TRBV30 and J is TRBJ1-1; 9 nucleotides align to TRBD1. Germline CDR1 is GTSNPN and CDR2 is SVGIG (reference sequence). This CDR3 contains 15 residues. V shed 2 bases and J 5 bases; nucleotides not matched to a gene: 9. CDR3 amino acids: CAWSSEGQGMTEAFF. In nucleotides, the CDR3 is TGTGCCTGGAGTTCGGAAGGACAGGGGATGACTGAAGCTTTCTTT. The whole variable domain, filled in from reference TRBV30 and TRBJ1-1, reads SQTIHQWPATLVQPVGSPLSLECTVEGTSNPNLYWYRQAAGRGLQLLFYSVGIGQISSEVPQNLSASRPQDRQFILSSKKLLLSDSGFYLCAWSSEGQGMTEAFFGQGTRLTVV.

For the CDR3, the DNA is TGTGCCAGTAGTGGAGAGGGCTACACCTTC. It translates to CASSGEGYTF. The chain is built from TRBV19 and TRBJ1-2; the D is unclear. Germline V lookup: CDR1 LNHDA, CDR2 SQIVND (reference sequence). Trimming pared 5 bases from V and 8 bases from J, leaving 6 bases between. The CDR3 loop spans 10 amino acids.

DNA of the CDR3: TGTGCCAGCAGTTACGCGAGACAGGGGGCCCTGAAGTACTTC. It translates to CASSYARQGALKYF. The V and J genes are TRBV6-5 and TRBJ2-7; TRBD1 matches 10 bases. Per the germline V gene, CDR1 is MNHEY and CDR2 is SVGAGI. V gave up 2 bases and J gave up 11 bases; unmatched junction bases: 9. The CDR3 has 14 amino acids.

This sequence joins TRBV7-9 and TRBJ2-7; tentatively, D is TRBD2 (5 bases). V shed 4 bases and J shed 4 bases, with 8 bases lying between them. The CDR3 is 12 amino acids. The germline gives CDR1 SEHNR, CDR2 FQNEAQ (reference sequence). The CDR3 spells CASSSGLYEQYF. The CDR3 coding sequence is TGTGCCAGCAGCTCTGGACTTTACGAGCAGTACTTC.

This clone turned up a few times. This chain joins TRBV7-3 and TRBJ2-1, with D unresolved. CDR1 SGHTA and CDR2 FQGTGA come from the germline V gene. The CDR3 covers 16 residues. V shed 5 bases and J shed 1 base, with 15 bases lying between them. The chain's CDR3 is CASSPPRRSSYNEQFF. In DNA form, the CDR3 reads TGTGCCAGCAGCCCCCCGCGGCGGTCTTCCTACAATGAGCAGTTCTTC.

This clone was counted a few times. The rearrangement uses TRBV10-3 and TRBJ2-2, with D maybe TRBD1 (5 bases). The germline V gene encodes CDR1 ENHRY and CDR2 SYGVKD. V shed 4 bases and J shed 2 bases, with 14 bases lying between them. The CDR3 is 16 residues long. The DNA for the CDR3 is TGTGCCATCAGTGTCAGTGACAGCAGAAACACCGGGGAGCTGTTTTTT. This translates into CAISVSDSRNTGELFF.

The genes are TRBV6-5 and TRBJ1-2; possibly TRBD1 for D (6 bases). This CDR3 has 12 residues. V lost 11 bases, J lost 6 bases, and 16 bases lay in between. From germline, CDR1 is MNHEY and CDR2 SVGAGI. The CDR3 DNA reads TGTGCCGCCCGAGGGGGGGTGGATGGCTACACCTTC. This sequence encodes CAARGGVDGYTF.

In this sample, this clone turned up once. The V call is TRBV13, the J call TRBJ1-2; D not resolved. Germline lookup yields CDR1 PRHDT and CDR2 FYEKMQ (reference sequence). Trimming pared 0 bases from V and 2 bases from J, leaving 10 bases between. The CDR3 is 15 amino acids. The CDR3 sequence: CASSLGRGFNYGYTF. The CDR3 DNA reads as TGTGCCAGCAGCTTAGGCAGAGGGTTCAACTATGGCTACACCTTC. Full variable domain (outside the CDR3, taken from reference TRBV13 and TRBJ1-2): AAGVIQSPRHLIKEKRETATLKCYPIPRHDTVYWYQQGPGQDPQFLISFYEKMQSDKGSIPDRFSAQQFSDYHSELNMSSLELGDSALYFCASSLGRGFNYGYTFGSGTRLTVV.